This TCR beta chain came from a study of blood T cells in healthy people across ages. The study's findings and limits: PBMCs left unsorted prevented a conclusive naive versus antigen-experienced comparison.

Researchers report isolating at least 6 million PBMCs per sample. A J-beta primer mix and a sample-barcoded 5' primer were used in a second PCR of about 7 to 12 cycles. TCRdb fed the 5' RACE reads into MiXCR, producing one record per CDR3 protein. The sample has 1.5 million to 2 million distinct CDR3 sequences; roughly 28% are singletons. The ends were cut back, 5 bases at V and 8 bases at J, with 12 bases in the middle. The CDR3 is 12 amino acids. A note on this clonotype: Its antigen is as yet unknown.

This rearrangement joins TRBV12-3 or TRBV12-4 to TRBJ1-2; TRBD1 might be the D (5 bases). Specimen: blood. This receptor was identified in a woman aged 30 to 39 in good health. CDR3 protein: CASSAGRRGYTF. Here the CDR3 DNA reads TGTGCCAGCAGTGCGGGACGGCGGGGCTACACCTTC.